These 4 T cell receptor beta chains originate from one sample sequenced in a study of shared clonotypes between healthy human individuals. TCRdb keeps only in-frame clones here, not all; method: immunoSEQ multiplex PCR. This sample has fewer than 650,000 clones, with less than 80% found just once. The sequencing sample was made of PBMCs. The receptors stem from a woman in her forties in good health. Some clones in this sample may be carry-over from other donors' samples.

This chain links TRBV10-3 with TRBJ1-2; tentative D call: TRBD1 (6 bases). V was cut by 0 bases and J by 8 bases, with 13 bases left in between. This CDR3 is 14 amino acids long. In germline, CDR1 is ENHRY, CDR2 SYGVKD. The CDR3 coding sequence is TGTGCCATCAGTGAGTCGAGTAGGGGGAAAGGCTACACCTTC. The encoded protein is CAISESSRGKGYTF.

The V call is TRBV5-6, the J call TRBJ1-2; TRBD1 aligns across 8 bases. CDR3 length: 14 amino acids. V lost 1 base and J lost 4; bases outside the gene matches: 3. CDR1 and CDR2 (germline): SGHDT, YYEEEE. CDR3 region: CASSLRTGGYGYTF. Here the CDR3 DNA reads TGTGCCAGCAGCTTGCGCACAGGGGGCTATGGCTACACCTTC.

This clone was seen repeatedly, ten times or more. The chain combines TRBV6-5 with TRBJ1-2, with 9 bases matching TRBD1. Looked up from germline, CDR1 is MNHEY and CDR2 is SVGAGI. The junction had 14 bases not matched to a gene; V was cut back by 8 bases and J by 7 bases. This CDR3 has 15 residues. CDR3 bases: TGTGCCAGCCGACAACCGGGACAGGGTTTAACTGGCTACACCTTC. Amino acid sequence: CASRQPGQGLTGYTF.

The rearrangement uses TRBV4-3 and TRBJ1-1; D is unresolved. In germline, CDR1 is LGHNA, CDR2 YSLEER. V lost 0 bases and J 0 bases, leaving 14 bases between the germline ends. The CDR3 is made up of 17 amino acids. The CDR3 sequence: CASSQDPPVAVNTEAFF. The CDR3 bases are TGCGCCAGCAGCCAAGATCCCCCCGTGGCGGTGAACACTGAAGCTTTCTTT.